One sample yielded the 7 T cell receptor beta chains listed below, sequenced in a study of human versus mouse CDR3 diversity and MHC coevolution. The protocol was immunoSEQ multiplex PCR, while the TCRdb copy is restricted to in-frame clones and leaves out a portion. There are 50,000 to 70,000 clones in the sample; around 94% occur only once, and 15% to 20% lies in the top ten. The specimen was naive CD4+ T cells from blood. The subset here: CD45RO-negative CD62L-positive naive CD4 T cells. The receptors stem from a person between 55 and 69 years old in good health.

The chain couples TRBV19 to TRBJ2-3; D not resolved. The CDR3 runs 16 residues. V dropped 4 bases and J dropped 0 bases, with 14 bases sitting between them. Germline loops: CDR1 LNHDA, CDR2 SQIVND (reference sequence). CDR3 loop: CASSKGRFTSTDTQYF. In DNA form, the CDR3 reads TGTGCCAGTAGTAAAGGCAGGTTTACTAGCACAGATACGCAGTATTTT.

The chain links TRBV11-2 to TRBJ1-2; D is possibly TRBD1 (6 bases). V was trimmed by 3 bases and J by 4 bases, leaving 9 bases between them. Germline V CDR1 and CDR2: SGHAT, FQNNGV. This CDR3 has 13 residues. CDR3 DNA: TGTGCCAGCAGCTTTGGACAGACCTATGGCTACACCTTC. Translating it yields CASSFGQTYGYTF.

This chain joins TRBV4-2 and TRBJ1-4; 8 nucleotides line up with TRBD1. The CDR3 sequence is 19 residues long. V lost 0 bases and J lost 0; bases outside the gene matches: 9. Germline values: CDR1 LGHNA, CDR2 YNFKEQ. The CDR3 region has the DNA TGTGCCAGCAGCCAAGATCTCATGGGACAGGATGCAACTAATGAAAAACTGTTTTTT. It translates to CASSQDLMGQDATNEKLFF.

This clone was seen a few times. This chain connects TRBV7-9 to TRBJ1-1; D possibly corresponds to TRBD1 (6 bases). Germline V gives CDR1 SEHNR, CDR2 FQNEAQ (reference sequence). V shed 1 base and J shed 4 bases, with 10 bases lying between them. The CDR3 totals 14 residues. The CDR3 loop reads CASSLVQGGTEAFF. CDR3 in DNA: TGTGCCAGCAGCTTAGTACAGGGTGGCACTGAAGCTTTCTTT.

This clone was picked up a small number of times. CDR3 in DNA: TGTGCCAGCGCGACCAGCGGGAGGAATGAAAAACTGTTTTTT. Translated, it gives CASATSGRNEKLFF. The rearrangement joins TRBV2 to TRBJ1-4; D is uncertain. The CDR3 covers 14 residues. Germline CDR1 is SNHLY and CDR2 is FYNNEI. The ends were cut back, 8 bases at V and 5 bases at J, with 15 bases in the middle.

The genes are TRBV7-3 and TRBJ1-2; 10 nucleotides line up with TRBD1. Trimming at V came to 5 bases and at J to 7 bases, leaving 7 bases not matched to a gene. Germline CDR1 and CDR2: SGHTA and FQGTGA. The CDR3 is made up of 14 amino acids. CDR3 bases: TGTGCCAGCAGCGCCGGACAGGGGGAGGGTGGCTACACCTTC. It codes for CASSAGQGEGGYTF.

V gene TRBV9 combines with J gene TRBJ2-7; TRBD1 matches at 9 bases. V was pared by 0 bases and J by 2 bases, with 3 bases of the junction left unmatched. The CDR3 runs to 15 residues. The germline gives CDR1 SGDLS, CDR2 YYNGEE. The CDR3 nucleotides read TGTGCCAGCAGCGTAGGGGGGACAGGGACCTACGAGCAGTACTTC. Its translation is CASSVGGTGTYEQYF.